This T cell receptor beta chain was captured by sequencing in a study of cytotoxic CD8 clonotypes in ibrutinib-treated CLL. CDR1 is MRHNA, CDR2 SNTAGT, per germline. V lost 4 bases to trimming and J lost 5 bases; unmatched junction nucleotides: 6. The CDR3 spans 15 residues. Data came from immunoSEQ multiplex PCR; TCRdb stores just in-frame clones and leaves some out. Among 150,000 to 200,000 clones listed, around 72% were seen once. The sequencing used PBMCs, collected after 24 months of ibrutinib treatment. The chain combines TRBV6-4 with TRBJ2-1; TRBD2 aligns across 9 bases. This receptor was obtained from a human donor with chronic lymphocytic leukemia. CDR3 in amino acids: CASSAMGLADNEQFF. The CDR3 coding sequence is TGTGCCAGCAGTGCCATGGGACTAGCAGACAATGAGCAGTTCTTC.